These 26 T cell receptor beta chains share one sample of origin, sequenced in a study of blood T cell repertoires in COVID-19. Data came from immunoSEQ multiplex PCR; TCRdb stores just in-frame clones and leaves some out. The profile shows some 110,000 clones, roughly 76% of them singletons. The sequenced material came from peripheral blood. Every receptor here comes from a woman in her 70s with acute or convalescent COVID-19.

The chain has TRBV19 and TRBJ1-5; 12 bases are shared with TRBD1. This CDR3 has 16 amino acids. Unmatched junction bases numbered 5, after V lost 5 bases and J lost 3 bases. Germline V gene lookup returns CDR1 LNHDA and CDR2 SQIVND (reference sequence). In nucleotides, the CDR3 is TGTGCCAGTAGTTTCGGGACAGGGGGCTACAATCAGCCCCAGCATTTT. Its translation: CASSFGTGGYNQPQHF.

This clone has only one observation. The chain combines TRBV19 with TRBJ1-1, with no clear D. Trimming removed 7 bases from V and 4 bases from J, with 16 bases in between. Germline loops: CDR1 LNHDA, CDR2 SQIVND (reference sequence). The length of the CDR3 is 14 residues. The CDR3 reads CASTVREAGTEAFF. CDR3 DNA sequence: TGTGCCAGTACGGTCCGGGAGGCCGGCACTGAAGCTTTCTTT.

The chain recombines TRBV18 with TRBJ2-5, with 7 bases identical to TRBD1. V dropped 2 bases and J dropped 1; count of bases not matched to a gene: 10. Germline CDR1 is KGHSH and CDR2 is LQKENI. The CDR3 has 17 residues. CDR3 DNA sequence: TGTGCCAGCTCACCATTAACGGGACAGAGGGTCCAAGAGACCCAGTACTTC. Translation: CASSPLTGQRVQETQYF.

This chain connects TRBV28 to TRBJ2-3; 7 nucleotides align to TRBD2. Trimming removed 3 bases from V and 1 base from J; junction bases left unmatched: 10. Germline values: CDR1 MDHEN, CDR2 SYDVKM. The CDR3 has 17 amino acids. DNA of the CDR3: TGTGCCAGCAGTTTTAAGCTGTTGGCGGGAGGCACAGATACGCAGTATTTT. This codes for CASSFKLLAGGTDTQYF. Supplemented by reference TRBV28 and TRBJ2-3, the full variable domain reads DVKVTQSSRYLVKRTGEKVFLECVQDMDHENMFWYRQDPGLGLRLIYFSYDVKMKEKGDIPEGYSVSREKKERFSLILESASTNQTSMYLCASSFKLLAGGTDTQYFGPGTRLTVL.

The rearrangement uses TRBV30 and TRBJ1-1, with D possibly being TRBD1 (6 bases). The germline gives CDR1 GTSNPN, CDR2 SVGIG (reference sequence). CDR3 length equals 13 residues. V was cut by 4 bases and J by 4 bases, with 13 bases left in between. The CDR3 DNA follows: TGTGCCTGGACCTCAGGGGTGGTCACTGAAGCTTTCTTT. Translation: CAWTSGVVTEAFF.

This chain uses TRBV29-1 with TRBJ1-1, with D uncertain. CDR1 SQVTM and CDR2 ANQGSEA come from the germline V gene. V was cut by 6 bases and J by 4 bases, with 18 bases left in between. The CDR3 length is 14 residues. CDR3 nucleotide sequence: TGCAGCGTCTCCCAAACGGCGGGATCCACTGAAGCTTTCTTT. Translating gives CSVSQTAGSTEAFF.

The rearrangement joins TRBV6-2 or TRBV6-3 to TRBJ2-7, with D maybe TRBD1 (6 bases). Trimming removed 2 bases from V and 2 bases from J, with 13 bases in between. This CDR3 has 15 residues. Germline V CDR1 and CDR2: MNHEY, SVGEGT. CDR3 nucleotides: TGTGCCAGCAGTTACAAACAGGGAAGGCCCTACGAGCAGTACTTC. Protein: CASSYKQGRPYEQYF.

This clone came up many times. This rearrangement joins TRBV7-2 to TRBJ2-5, with TRBD2 identical over 7 bases. There are 15 residues in the CDR3. V lost 0 bases and J lost 0; bases outside the gene matches: 1. The V gene's germline CDR1 is SGHTA and CDR2 FQGNSA. The chain's CDR3 is CASSLAAGYQETQYF. The CDR3 nucleotides are TGTGCCAGCAGCTTAGCAGCGGGATACCAAGAGACCCAGTACTTC.

In this sample, this clone turned up a few times. This chain joins TRBV5-6 and TRBJ1-6; possibly TRBD1 for D (6 bases). Trimming cost V 4 bases and J 0 bases, with 14 bases left between them. CDR1 and CDR2 from the germline V gene are SGHDT and YYEEEE. CDR3 length: 17 residues. DNA for the CDR3: TGTGCCAGCAGCCGGACAGCCAGGAGCTCCTATAATTCACCCCTCCACTTT. This gives the protein CASSRTARSSYNSPLHF.

The rearrangement links TRBV30 to TRBJ1-3, with D unclear. V gave up 4 bases and J gave up 1 base, with 5 bases separating them. Germline values: CDR1 GTSNPN, CDR2 SVGIG (reference sequence). CDR3 length: 12 amino acids. CDR3 in amino acids: CAWTESGNTIYF. The CDR3 nucleotides are TGTGCCTGGACGGAGTCTGGAAACACCATATATTTT.

The CDR3 coding sequence is TGTGCCAGCAGCTCGACTAGCGTATCACAAGAGACCCAGTACTTC. Translation: CASSSTSVSQETQYF. The chain has TRBV9 and TRBJ2-5, with 8 bases lining up with TRBD2. The length of the CDR3 is 15 residues. Trimming at V came to 4 bases and at J to 2 bases, leaving 7 bases not matched to a gene. Germline CDR1 and CDR2: SGDLS and YYNGEE.

This sequence joins TRBV11-2 and TRBJ1-6; D may be TRBD1 (6 bases). Germline V CDR1 and CDR2: SGHAT, FQNNGV. The length of the CDR3 is 15 residues. The ends were cut back, 9 bases at V and 6 bases at J, with 18 bases in the middle. The CDR3 DNA reads as TGTGCCAGTTGGGGGCAGAGAGGGGGTAATTCACCCCTCCACTTT. This encodes CASWGQRGGNSPLHF.

The chain uses TRBV3-1 (or the pseudogene TRBV3-2) and TRBJ2-1; D not resolved. V was pared by 1 base and J by 9 bases, with 10 bases between. This CDR3 is built from 13 residues. Germline V CDR1 and CDR2: LGHDT, YNNKEL (reference sequence). The CDR3 sequence: CASSQVRRSEQFF. CDR3 in DNA: TGTGCCAGCAGCCAAGTCCGGCGGTCTGAGCAGTTCTTC.

CDR3 sequence (DNA): TGTGCCAGTTCTCGGGACAGGGGATACGCCGGGGAGCTGTTTTTT. Translation: CASSRDRGYAGELFF. The chain is built from TRBV19 and TRBJ2-2, with 10 bases matching TRBD1. V trimming: 8 bases; J trimming: 6 bases; junction bases outside the gene matches: 9. The CDR3 contains 15 residues. The germline V gene encodes CDR1 LNHDA and CDR2 SQIVND (reference sequence).

The V call is TRBV6-2 or TRBV6-3, the J call TRBJ2-2; 10 positions agree with TRBD1. Germline CDR1 MNHEY, CDR2 SVGEGT. The CDR3 sequence is 18 residues long. Trimming removed 4 bases from V and 2 bases from J; junction bases left unmatched: 10. CDR3 loop: CASSFFLTGGTNTGELFF. Here the CDR3 DNA reads TGTGCCAGCAGTTTCTTCCTGACAGGGGGCACCAACACCGGGGAGCTGTTTTTT.

The chain is built from TRBV28 and TRBJ1-6; TRBD1 is a possible D gene (5 bases). Germline CDR1 MDHEN, CDR2 SYDVKM. The ends were cut back, 7 bases at V and 6 bases at J, with 10 bases in the middle. The CDR3 loop spans 13 amino acids. This CDR3 is CASIPGFNSPLHF. CDR3 sequence (DNA): TGTGCCAGCATACCAGGGTTTAATTCACCCCTCCACTTT.

The genes are TRBV29-1 and TRBJ1-2; D is unclear. Trimming took off 5 bases at V and 7 bases at J, with 8 bases between the two ends. From germline, CDR1 is SQVTM and CDR2 ANQGSEA. The CDR3 consists of 10 residues. The CDR3 nucleotides are TGCAGCGTTTTTCAGTCTGGCTACACCTTC. It encodes CSVFQSGYTF.

The chain joins TRBV11-2 to TRBJ1-2; weak D call: TRBD1 (5 bases). CDR1 is SGHAT, CDR2 FQNNGV, per germline. Trimming removed 5 bases from V and 5 bases from J, with 21 bases in between. The CDR3 loop spans 16 amino acids. Here the CDR3 reads CASSTGARGGSYGYTF. In DNA form, the CDR3 reads TGTGCCAGCAGCACAGGTGCGCGGGGTGGCTCGTATGGCTACACCTTC.

This clone showed up just a few times. This chain connects TRBV7-9 to TRBJ2-2, with 9 nucleotides matching TRBD1. This CDR3 has 15 amino acids. Losses at the gene ends were 5 bases for V and 4 bases for J; bases not matched to a gene: 5. The germline gives CDR1 SEHNR, CDR2 FQNEAQ (reference sequence). The DNA of the CDR3 is TGTGCCAGCAGCCCCGGGACAGGGTTCACCGGGGAGCTGTTTTTT. It specifies CASSPGTGFTGELFF.

The table lists this clone with a few counts. The V and J genes are TRBV5-1 and TRBJ1-1, with TRBD1 matching over 10 bases. This CDR3 has 14 amino acids. Unmatched junction bases numbered 3, after V lost 4 bases and J lost 3 bases. Germline lookup yields CDR1 SGHRS and CDR2 YFSETQ. The CDR3 protein is CASSRGTGDTEAFF. The CDR3 DNA is TGCGCCAGCAGCAGGGGGACAGGGGACACTGAAGCTTTCTTT. The full variable domain, rest sourced from reference TRBV5-1 and TRBJ1-1, is KAGVTQTPRYLIKTRGQQVTLSCSPISGHRSVSWYQQTPGQGLQFLFEYFSETQRNKGNFPGRFSGRQFSNSRSEMNVSTLELGDSALYLCASSRGTGDTEAFFGQGTRLTVV.

The rearrangement links TRBV4-3 to TRBJ2-4; D remains ambiguous. Trimming removed 0 bases from V and 6 bases from J, with 9 bases in between. There are 14 residues in the CDR3. Germline lookup yields CDR1 LGHNA and CDR2 YSLEER. CDR3 DNA sequence: TGCGCCAGCAGCCAAGATACAGAACTAAACATTCAGTACTTC. Translating gives CASSQDTELNIQYF.

The rearrangement uses TRBV7-2 and TRBJ2-1; 16 positions match TRBD2. J was trimmed by 7 bases and V by 0 bases; bases with no gene match: 15. This CDR3 contains 21 residues. Germline V gives CDR1 SGHTA, CDR2 FQGNSA. Written as DNA, the CDR3 is TGTGCCAGCAGCTTAGCCCCCCCGGGACTAGCGGGGGGGCCGTCGGGAAATGAGCAGTTCTTC. This codes for CASSLAPPGLAGGPSGNEQFF.

The V and J genes are TRBV27 and TRBJ2-7; 9 bases agree with TRBD1. The CDR3 contains 15 residues. The junction had 6 bases not matched to a gene; V was cut back by 5 bases and J by 1 base. The germline V gene encodes CDR1 MNHEY and CDR2 SMNVEV (reference sequence). The CDR3 loop is CASSRSDRGSYEQYF. For the CDR3, the DNA is TGTGCCAGCAGTCGCTCGGACAGGGGATCCTACGAGCAGTACTTC.

This chain connects TRBV12-3 or TRBV12-4 to TRBJ1-2; a possible D gene is TRBD1 (5 bases). Between the trimmed V and J ends, which lost 6 bases and 4 bases, there was a span of 12 bases. The length of the CDR3 is 13 residues. CDR3 nucleotide sequence: TGTGCCAGCAGCCGGGCGGGGGGCTATGGCTACACCTTC. As protein: CASSRAGGYGYTF.

In its sample, this clone was seen once. The V and J genes are TRBV19 and TRBJ2-5; TRBD1 might be the D (6 bases). Trimming removed 5 bases from V and 2 bases from J, with 9 bases in between. CDR3 length: 13 residues. Looked up from germline, CDR1 is LNHDA and CDR2 is SQIVND (reference sequence). CDR3 DNA sequence: TGTGCCAGTAGTCAAGGACAGCAAGAGACCCAGTACTTC. Its translation: CASSQGQQETQYF.

The chain links TRBV9 to TRBJ2-3, with D perhaps matching TRBD1 (6 bases). V lost 0 bases, J lost 1 base, and 6 bases lay in between. This CDR3 region has 14 residues. Germline CDR1 SGDLS, CDR2 YYNGEE. DNA for the CDR3: TGTGCCAGCAGCGTAGGACAGGGCACAGATACGCAGTATTTT. Translating gives CASSVGQGTDTQYF.